This passage covers 4 T cell receptor beta chains from one sample sequenced in a study of identical twins (dated by TCRdb to the mid-2010s). Libraries came from 5' RACE. The instrument was an Illumina HiSeq 2000. TCRdb handled the public reads itself, with Q25 trimming in fastp and clone calling in MiXCR, and kept productive beta chains. Each record represents a unique CDR3 protein, reported with the most common genes and DNA among its rows. This sample has more than 1.5 million distinct CDR3 sequences in its table, and roughly 35% of those were observed once. Over 0.25% of the sample is taken by the ten largest. The sequenced sample was cord blood. Every receptor here comes from a newborn girl in good health.

This clonotype was detected a few times. The chain carries TRBV28 and TRBJ2-7; D assignment may be TRBD1 or TRBD2 (5 bases each). The CDR3 sequence is 18 residues long. Per germline, CDR1 MDHEN and CDR2 SYDVKM. Trimming stripped 7 bases from V and 1 base from J, with 26 bases between. The CDR3 here is CASIGANLERPDSYEQYF. CDR3 DNA sequence: TGTGCCAGCATTGGGGCGAACCTTGAGCGGCCCGATTCCTACGAGCAGTACTTC.

This clonotype was counted only a few times. The CDR3 loop is CASSHPRRGLPFNEQFF. The CDR3 DNA reads as TGTGCCAGCAGCCACCCCCGGCGGGGACTCCCATTCAATGAGCAGTTCTTC. The chain uses TRBV14 and TRBJ2-1; a weak D match, TRBD2 (6 bases). CDR1 is SGHDN and CDR2 is FVKESK in the germline V gene. The ends were cut back, 3 bases at V and 6 bases at J, with 21 bases in the middle. This CDR3 spans 17 amino acids.

A few counts support this clonotype. The V gene is TRBV11-2, the J gene TRBJ2-3; D ambiguous. Deletions cut 1 base from V and 1 base from J, with 15 bases between. The length of the CDR3 is 17 residues. Looked up from germline, CDR1 is SGHAT and CDR2 is FQNNGV. Here the CDR3 reads CASSLGSGLAGTDTQYF. The CDR3 region has the DNA TGTGCCAGCAGCTTAGGATCCGGCCTGGCGGGCACAGATACGCAGTATTTT.

This clonotype was found a few times. V and J are TRBV5-1 and TRBJ2-1; D gene ambiguous. The J call is in doubt because the DNA end fits TRBJ2-7 better. Germline V lookup: CDR1 SGHRS, CDR2 YFSETQ. The CDR3 is 15 amino acids. CDR3: CASSLGGYSYNEQYF. As DNA, the CDR3 is TGCGCCAGCAGCTTGGGCGGATACTCCTACAATGAGCAGTACTTC.